What follows are 3 T cell receptor beta chains derived from one specimen sequenced in a study of shared clonotypes between healthy human individuals. Method: immunoSEQ multiplex PCR; TCRdb's copy keeps in-frame clones and lacks some. The sample carries approximately 2,200,000 clones, more than 85% recorded once. The naive CD8 subset, CD45RO-negative cells positively selected for CCR7, excluded terminally differentiated effector memory CD45RA+ cells. Specimen: naive CD8+ T cells from PBMCs. These receptors all stem from a man younger than 35 in good health. Some clones in this sample may be carry-over from other donors' samples.

The V and J genes are TRBV27 and TRBJ2-7; 16 bases are a match to TRBD2. V shed 8 bases and J 5 bases; nucleotides not matched to a gene: 12. The CDR3 consists of 17 residues. Germline V lookup: CDR1 MNHEY, CDR2 SMNVEV (reference sequence). The CDR3 is CASGGTSGRAGVHEQYF. The CDR3 region has the DNA TGTGCCAGCGGAGGGACTAGCGGGAGGGCCGGGGTCCACGAGCAGTACTTC.

In the case of this clone: The junction differs from germline at one of its ends, possibly a read error. The genes are TRBV27 and TRBJ2-2; 9 nucleotides match TRBD2. Germline loops: CDR1 MNHEY, CDR2 SMNVEV (reference sequence). The CDR3 has 16 amino acids. CDR3 bases: TGTGCCAGCAGCTTATGGGCGGGAGGGCTAGGCGGGGAGCTGTTTTTT. Translating gives CASSLWAGGLGGELFF.

The chain uses TRBV6-1 and TRBJ2-1, with D possibly being TRBD1 (6 bases). Per germline, CDR1 MNHNS and CDR2 SASEGT. The V end was cut by 0 bases, the J end by 8 bases, with 20 bases between. The CDR3 is made up of 17 amino acids. CDR3 sequence (DNA): TGTGCCAGCAGTGAAGCATTGACAGGAACTCCGGGCGATGAGCAGTTCTTC. Amino acids: CASSEALTGTPGDEQFF.